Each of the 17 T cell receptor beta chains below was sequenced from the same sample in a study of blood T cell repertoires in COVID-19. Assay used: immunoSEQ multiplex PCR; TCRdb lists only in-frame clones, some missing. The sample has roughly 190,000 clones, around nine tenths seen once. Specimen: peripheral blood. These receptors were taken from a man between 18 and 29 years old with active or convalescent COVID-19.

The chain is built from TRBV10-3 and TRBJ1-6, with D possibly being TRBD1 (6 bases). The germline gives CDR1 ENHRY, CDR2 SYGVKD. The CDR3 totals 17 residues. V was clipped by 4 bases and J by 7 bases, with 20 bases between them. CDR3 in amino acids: CAISGGPTAVPNSPLHF. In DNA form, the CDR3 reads TGTGCCATCAGTGGGGGGCCTACGGCGGTCCCCAATTCACCCCTCCACTTT.

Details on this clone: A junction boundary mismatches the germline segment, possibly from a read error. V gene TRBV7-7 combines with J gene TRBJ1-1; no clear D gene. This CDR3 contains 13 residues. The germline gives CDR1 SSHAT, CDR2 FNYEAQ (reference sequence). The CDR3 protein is CASSLERDTEAFF. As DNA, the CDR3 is TGTGCTAGCAGCTTAGAGAGAGACACTGAAGCTTTCTTT.

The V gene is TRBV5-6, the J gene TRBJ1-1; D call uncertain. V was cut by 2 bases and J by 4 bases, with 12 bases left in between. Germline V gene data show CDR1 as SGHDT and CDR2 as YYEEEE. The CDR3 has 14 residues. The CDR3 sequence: CASSFRGRATEAFF. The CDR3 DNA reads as TGTGCCAGCAGCTTTAGAGGCCGCGCCACTGAAGCTTTCTTT.

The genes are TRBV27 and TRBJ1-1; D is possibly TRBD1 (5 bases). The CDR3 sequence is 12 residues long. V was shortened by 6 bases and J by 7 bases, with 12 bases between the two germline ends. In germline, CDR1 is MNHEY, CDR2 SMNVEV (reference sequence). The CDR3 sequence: CASSPGAGEAFF. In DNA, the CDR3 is TGTGCCAGCAGCCCTGGGGCAGGTGAAGCTTTCTTT.

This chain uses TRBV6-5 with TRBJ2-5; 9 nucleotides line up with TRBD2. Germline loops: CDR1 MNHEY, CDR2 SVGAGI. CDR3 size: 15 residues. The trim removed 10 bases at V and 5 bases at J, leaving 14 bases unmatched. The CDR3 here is CANSPSGGQGETQYF. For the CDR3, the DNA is TGTGCCAATTCCCCCAGCGGGGGGCAAGGGGAGACCCAGTACTTC.

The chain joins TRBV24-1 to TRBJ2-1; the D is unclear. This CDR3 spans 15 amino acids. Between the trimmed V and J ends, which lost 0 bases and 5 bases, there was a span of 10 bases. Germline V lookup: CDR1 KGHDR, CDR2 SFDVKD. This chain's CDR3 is CATSDLPSPNNEQFF. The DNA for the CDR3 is TGTGCCACCAGTGATTTGCCTAGTCCCAACAATGAGCAGTTCTTC.

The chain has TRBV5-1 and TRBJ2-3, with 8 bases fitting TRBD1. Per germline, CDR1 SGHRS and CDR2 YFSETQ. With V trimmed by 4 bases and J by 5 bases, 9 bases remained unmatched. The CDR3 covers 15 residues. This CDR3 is CASSGRDRPLDTQYF. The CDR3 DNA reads TGCGCCAGCAGCGGCCGGGACAGGCCCTTAGATACGCAGTATTTT.

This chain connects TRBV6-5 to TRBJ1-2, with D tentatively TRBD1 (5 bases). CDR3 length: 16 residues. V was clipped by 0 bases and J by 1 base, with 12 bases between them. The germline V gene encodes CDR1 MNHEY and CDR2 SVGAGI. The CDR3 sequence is CASSYSGGDLNYGYTF. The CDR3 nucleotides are TGTGCCAGCAGTTACTCGGGAGGGGACCTTAACTATGGCTACACCTTC.

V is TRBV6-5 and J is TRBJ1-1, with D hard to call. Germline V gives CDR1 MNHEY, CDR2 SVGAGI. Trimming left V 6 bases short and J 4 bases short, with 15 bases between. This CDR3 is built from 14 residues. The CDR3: CASSLFGLFTEAFF. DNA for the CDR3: TGTGCCAGCAGCCTCTTTGGGCTCTTCACTGAAGCTTTCTTT.

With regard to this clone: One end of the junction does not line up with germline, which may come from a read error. DNA for the CDR3: TGTGCCAGCAGTCGCCTTGGGGACAGGGGACTCTTC. This sequence encodes CASSRLGDRGLF. The rearrangement links TRBV6-2 or TRBV6-3 to TRBJ2-1; 10 nucleotides line up with TRBD1. The CDR3 spans 12 residues. The germline CDR1 and CDR2 sequences are MNHEY and SVGEGT.

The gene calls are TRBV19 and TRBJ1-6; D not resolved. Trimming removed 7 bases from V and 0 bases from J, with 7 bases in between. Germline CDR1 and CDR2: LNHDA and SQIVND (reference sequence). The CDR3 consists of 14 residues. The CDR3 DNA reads TGTGCCAGTACCGAGAGCTCCTATAATTCACCCCTCCACTTT. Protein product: CASTESSYNSPLHF.

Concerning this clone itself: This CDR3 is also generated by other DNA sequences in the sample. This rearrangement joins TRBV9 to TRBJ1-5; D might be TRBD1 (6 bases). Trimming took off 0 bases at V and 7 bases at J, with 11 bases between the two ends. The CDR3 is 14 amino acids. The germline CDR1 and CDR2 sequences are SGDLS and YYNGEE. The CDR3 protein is CASSVASGDQPQHF. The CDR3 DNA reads TGTGCCAGCAGCGTAGCGTCAGGGGACCAGCCCCAGCATTTT.

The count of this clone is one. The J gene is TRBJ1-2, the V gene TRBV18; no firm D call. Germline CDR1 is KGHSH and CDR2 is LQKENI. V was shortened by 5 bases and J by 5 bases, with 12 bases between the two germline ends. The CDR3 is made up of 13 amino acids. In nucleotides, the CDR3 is TGTGCCAGCTCAACCACGAGGGATTATGGCTACACCTTC. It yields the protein CASSTTRDYGYTF. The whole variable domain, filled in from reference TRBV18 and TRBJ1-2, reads NAGVMQNPRHLVRRRGQEARLRCSPMKGHSHVYWYRQLPEEGLKFMVYLQKENIIDESGMPKERFSAEFPKEGPSILRIQQVVRGDSAAYFCASSTTRDYGYTFGSGTRLTVV.

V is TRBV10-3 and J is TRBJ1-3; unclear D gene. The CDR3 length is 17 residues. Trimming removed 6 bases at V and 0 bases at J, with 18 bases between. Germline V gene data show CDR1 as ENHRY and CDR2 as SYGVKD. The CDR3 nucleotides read TGTGCCATCAGCAGCAGCGCTGGGAGGGACTCTGGAAACACCATATATTTT. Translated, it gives CAISSSAGRDSGNTIYF.

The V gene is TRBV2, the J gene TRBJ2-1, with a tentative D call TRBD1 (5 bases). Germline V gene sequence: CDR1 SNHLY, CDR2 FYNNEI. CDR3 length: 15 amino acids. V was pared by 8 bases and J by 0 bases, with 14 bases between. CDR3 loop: CASQEDTSSYNEQFF. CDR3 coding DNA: TGTGCCAGCCAAGAGGACACGAGCTCCTACAATGAGCAGTTCTTC.

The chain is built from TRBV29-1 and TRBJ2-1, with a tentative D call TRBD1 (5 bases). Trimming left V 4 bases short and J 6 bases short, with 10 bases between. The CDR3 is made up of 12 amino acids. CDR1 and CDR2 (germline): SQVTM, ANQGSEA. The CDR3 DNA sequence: TGCAGCGTTGGACAGTCAAGCAATGAGCAGTTCTTC. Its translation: CSVGQSSNEQFF.

Here the CDR3 DNA reads TGTGCCAGCAGTTCGAGACTGCCGGGACAGGGGTCTGGCTACACCTTC. Protein sequence: CASSSRLPGQGSGYTF. The chain links TRBV6-2 or TRBV6-3 to TRBJ1-2; 10 bases line up with TRBD1. The J segment lost 7 bases and the V segment lost 4 bases, leaving 12 bases of the junction unmatched. The CDR3 consists of 16 residues. Germline V gives CDR1 MNHEY, CDR2 SVGEGT.